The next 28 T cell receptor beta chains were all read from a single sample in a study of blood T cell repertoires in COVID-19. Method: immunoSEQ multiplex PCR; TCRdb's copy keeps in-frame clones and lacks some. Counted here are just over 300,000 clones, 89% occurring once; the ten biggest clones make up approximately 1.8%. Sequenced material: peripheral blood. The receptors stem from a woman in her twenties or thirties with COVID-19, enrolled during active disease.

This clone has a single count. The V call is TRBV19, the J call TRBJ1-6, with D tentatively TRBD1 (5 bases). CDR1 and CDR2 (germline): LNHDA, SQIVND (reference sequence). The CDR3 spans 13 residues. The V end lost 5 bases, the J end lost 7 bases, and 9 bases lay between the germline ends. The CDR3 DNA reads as TGTGCCAGTAGTGAGACAGCAAATTCACCCCTCCACTTT. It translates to CASSETANSPLHF.

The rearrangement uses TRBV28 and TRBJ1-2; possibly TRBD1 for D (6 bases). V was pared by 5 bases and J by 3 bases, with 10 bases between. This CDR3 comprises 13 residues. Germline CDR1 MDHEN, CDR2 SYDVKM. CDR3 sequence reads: CASSPGQYYGYTF. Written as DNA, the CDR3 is TGTGCCAGCAGTCCTGGACAGTACTATGGCTACACCTTC.

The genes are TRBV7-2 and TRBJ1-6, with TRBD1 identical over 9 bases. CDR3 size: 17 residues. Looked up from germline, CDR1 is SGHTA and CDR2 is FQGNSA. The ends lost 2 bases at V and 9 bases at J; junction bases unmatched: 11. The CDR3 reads CASSLPRDRVAGSPLHF. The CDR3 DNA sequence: TGTGCCAGCAGCTTACCCCGGGACAGGGTTGCTGGTTCACCCCTCCACTTT.

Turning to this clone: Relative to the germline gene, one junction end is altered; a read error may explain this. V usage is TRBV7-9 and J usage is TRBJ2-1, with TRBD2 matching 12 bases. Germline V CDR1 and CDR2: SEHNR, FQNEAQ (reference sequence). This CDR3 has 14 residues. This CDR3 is CASSLAGGLNEQFF. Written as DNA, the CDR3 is TGTGCCAGCAGCCTAGCGGGGGGGCTGAATGAGCAGTTCTTC.

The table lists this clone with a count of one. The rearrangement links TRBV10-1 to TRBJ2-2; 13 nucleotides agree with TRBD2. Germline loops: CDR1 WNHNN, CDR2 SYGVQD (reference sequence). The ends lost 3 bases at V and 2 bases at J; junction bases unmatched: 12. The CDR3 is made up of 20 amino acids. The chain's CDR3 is CASSETARLAGGANTGELFF. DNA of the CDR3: TGCGCCAGCAGTGAAACTGCGAGACTAGCGGGGGGCGCTAACACCGGGGAGCTGTTTTTT.

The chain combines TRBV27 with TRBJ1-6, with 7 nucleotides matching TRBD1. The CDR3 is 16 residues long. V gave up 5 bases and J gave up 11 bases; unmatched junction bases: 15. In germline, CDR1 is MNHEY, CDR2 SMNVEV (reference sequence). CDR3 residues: CASSPSSGTVSTPLHF. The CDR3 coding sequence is TGTGCCAGCAGTCCTTCCTCCGGGACAGTAAGCACACCCCTCCACTTT.

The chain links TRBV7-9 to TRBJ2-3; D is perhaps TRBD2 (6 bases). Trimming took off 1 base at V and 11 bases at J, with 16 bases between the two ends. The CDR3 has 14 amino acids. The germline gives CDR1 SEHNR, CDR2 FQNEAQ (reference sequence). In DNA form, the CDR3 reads TGTGCCAGCAGCTTAGGTGGAGGGATGGGCGAGCAGTATTTT. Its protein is CASSLGGGMGEQYF.

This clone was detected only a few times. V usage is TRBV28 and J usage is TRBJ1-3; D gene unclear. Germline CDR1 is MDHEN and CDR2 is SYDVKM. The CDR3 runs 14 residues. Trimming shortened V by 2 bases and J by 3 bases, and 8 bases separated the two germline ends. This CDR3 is CASSLGRYGNTIYF. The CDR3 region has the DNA TGTGCCAGCAGTTTAGGGAGATATGGAAACACCATATATTTT.

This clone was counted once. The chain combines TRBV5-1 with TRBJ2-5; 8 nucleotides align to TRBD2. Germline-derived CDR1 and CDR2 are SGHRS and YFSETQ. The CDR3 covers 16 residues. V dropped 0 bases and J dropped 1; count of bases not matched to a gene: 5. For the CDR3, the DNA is TGCGCCAGCAGCTTGGGCACGGGGGGGGTCCAAGAGACCCAGTACTTC. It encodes CASSLGTGGVQETQYF.

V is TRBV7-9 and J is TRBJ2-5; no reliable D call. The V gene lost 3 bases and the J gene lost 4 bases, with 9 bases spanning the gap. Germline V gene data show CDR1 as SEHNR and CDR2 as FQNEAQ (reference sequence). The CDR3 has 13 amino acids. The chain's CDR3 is CASSFGASETQYF. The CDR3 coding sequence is TGTGCCAGCAGCTTTGGAGCATCAGAGACCCAGTACTTC.

Written as DNA, the CDR3 is TGTGCCAGTAGTTGGGGGGCTAACTATGGCTACACCTTC. It specifies CASSWGANYGYTF. V and J are TRBV19 and TRBJ1-2, with TRBD1 as a possible D gene (5 bases). This CDR3 spans 13 amino acids. The ends were cut back, 5 bases at V and 0 bases at J, with 7 bases in the middle. Germline V gene data show CDR1 as LNHDA and CDR2 as SQIVND (reference sequence).

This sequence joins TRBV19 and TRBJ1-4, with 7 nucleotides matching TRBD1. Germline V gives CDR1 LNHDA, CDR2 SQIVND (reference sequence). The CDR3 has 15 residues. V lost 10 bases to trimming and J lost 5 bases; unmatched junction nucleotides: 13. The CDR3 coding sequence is TGTGCCACTCACCCACCGGGACAGATAAATGAAAAACTGTTTTTT. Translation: CATHPPGQINEKLFF.

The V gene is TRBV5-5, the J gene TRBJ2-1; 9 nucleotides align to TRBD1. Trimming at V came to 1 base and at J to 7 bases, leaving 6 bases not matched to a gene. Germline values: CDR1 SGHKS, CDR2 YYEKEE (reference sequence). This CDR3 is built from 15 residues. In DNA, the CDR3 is TGTGCCAGCAGCTTGACAGGGGGCGCAAGGAATGAGCAGTTCTTC. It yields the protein CASSLTGGARNEQFF.

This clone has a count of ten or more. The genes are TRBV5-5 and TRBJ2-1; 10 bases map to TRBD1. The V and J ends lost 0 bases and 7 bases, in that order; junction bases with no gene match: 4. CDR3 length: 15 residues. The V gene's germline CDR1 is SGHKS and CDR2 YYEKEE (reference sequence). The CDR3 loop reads CASSLVGQGRNEQFF. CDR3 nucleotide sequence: TGTGCCAGCAGCTTGGTGGGACAGGGGAGGAATGAGCAGTTCTTC.

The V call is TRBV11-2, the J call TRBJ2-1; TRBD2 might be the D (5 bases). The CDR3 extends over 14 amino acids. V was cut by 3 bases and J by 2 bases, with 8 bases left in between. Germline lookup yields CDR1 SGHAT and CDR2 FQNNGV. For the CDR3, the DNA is TGTGCCAGCAGCTTGAGGGTGGCCTACAATGAGCAGTTCTTC. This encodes CASSLRVAYNEQFF.

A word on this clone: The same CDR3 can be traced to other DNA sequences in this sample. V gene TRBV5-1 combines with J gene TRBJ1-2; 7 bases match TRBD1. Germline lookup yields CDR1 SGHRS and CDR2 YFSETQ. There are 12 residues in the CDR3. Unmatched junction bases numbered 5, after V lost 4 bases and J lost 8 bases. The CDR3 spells CASSTGAGGYTF. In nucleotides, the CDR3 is TGCGCCAGCAGCACAGGGGCGGGGGGCTACACCTTC.

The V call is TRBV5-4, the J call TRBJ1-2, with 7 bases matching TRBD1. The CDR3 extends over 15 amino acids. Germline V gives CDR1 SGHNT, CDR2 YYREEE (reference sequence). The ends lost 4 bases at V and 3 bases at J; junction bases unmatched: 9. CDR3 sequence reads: CASSPGTVLDYGYTF. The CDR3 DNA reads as TGTGCCAGCAGCCCTGGGACAGTTCTAGACTATGGCTACACCTTC.

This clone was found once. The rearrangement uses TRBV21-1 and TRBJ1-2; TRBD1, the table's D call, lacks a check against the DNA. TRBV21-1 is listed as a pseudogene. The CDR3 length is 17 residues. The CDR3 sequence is CASSPTTGGVGEDGYTF. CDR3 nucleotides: TGTGCCAGCAGCCCTACGACAGGGGGTGTGGGTGAAGATGGCTACACCTTC.

The CDR3: CASSLAGARSYEQYF. Written as DNA, the CDR3 is TGTGCCAGCAGCTTGGCGGGAGCCCGCTCCTACGAGCAGTACTTC. The chain recombines TRBV5-5 with TRBJ2-7, with D possibly matching TRBD2 (6 bases). The CDR3 has 15 amino acids. CDR1 and CDR2 from the germline V gene are SGHKS and YYEKEE (reference sequence). Trimming took 0 bases from V and 0 from J, leaving 10 bases between them. Full variable domain (missing parts from reference TRBV5-5 and TRBJ2-7): DAGVTQSPTHLIKTRGQQVTLRCSPISGHKSVSWYQQVLGQGPQFIFQYYEKEERGRGNFPDRFSARQFPNYSSELNVNALLLGDSALYLCASSLAGARSYEQYFGPGTRLTVT.

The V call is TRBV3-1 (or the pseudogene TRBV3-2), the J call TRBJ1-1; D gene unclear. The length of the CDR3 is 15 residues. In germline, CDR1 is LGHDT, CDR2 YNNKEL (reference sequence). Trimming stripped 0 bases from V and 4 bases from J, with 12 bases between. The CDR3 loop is CASSQEAIRVTEAFF. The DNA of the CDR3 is TGTGCCAGCAGCCAAGAAGCGATTCGGGTCACTGAAGCTTTCTTT.

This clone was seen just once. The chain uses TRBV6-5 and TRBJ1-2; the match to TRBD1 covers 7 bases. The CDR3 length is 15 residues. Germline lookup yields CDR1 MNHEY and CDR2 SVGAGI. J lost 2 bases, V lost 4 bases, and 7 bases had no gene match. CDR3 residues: CASSSGLGQNYGYTF. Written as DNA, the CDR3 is TGTGCCAGCAGTTCAGGCTTGGGACAGAACTATGGCTACACCTTC.

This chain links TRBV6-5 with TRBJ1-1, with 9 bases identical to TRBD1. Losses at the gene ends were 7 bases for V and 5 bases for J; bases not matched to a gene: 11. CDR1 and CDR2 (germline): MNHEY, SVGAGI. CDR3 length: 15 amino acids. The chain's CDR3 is CASTPGTGRGTEAFF. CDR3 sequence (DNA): TGTGCCAGCACCCCTGGGACAGGGAGGGGTACTGAAGCTTTCTTT.

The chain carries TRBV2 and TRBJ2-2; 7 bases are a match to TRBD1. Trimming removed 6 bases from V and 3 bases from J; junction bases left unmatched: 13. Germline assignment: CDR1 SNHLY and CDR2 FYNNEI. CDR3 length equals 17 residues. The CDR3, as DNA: TGTGCCAGCAGGGACCGAAGACAGGGAGTGTACACCGGGGAGCTGTTTTTT. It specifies CASRDRRQGVYTGELFF.

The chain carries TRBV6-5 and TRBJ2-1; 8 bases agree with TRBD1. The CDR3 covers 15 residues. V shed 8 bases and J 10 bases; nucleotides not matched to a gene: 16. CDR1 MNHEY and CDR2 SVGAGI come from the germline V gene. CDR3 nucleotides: TGTGCCAGCCGCGGACGGGACAGGCGCTATTTCGAGCAGTTCTTC. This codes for CASRGRDRRYFEQFF.

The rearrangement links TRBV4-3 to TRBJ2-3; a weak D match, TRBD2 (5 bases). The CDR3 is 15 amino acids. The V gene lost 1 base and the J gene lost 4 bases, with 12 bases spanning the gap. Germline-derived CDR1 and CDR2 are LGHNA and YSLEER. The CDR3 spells CASSQAASSADTQYF. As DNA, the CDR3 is TGCGCCAGCAGCCAAGCGGCTAGTAGCGCAGATACGCAGTATTTT.

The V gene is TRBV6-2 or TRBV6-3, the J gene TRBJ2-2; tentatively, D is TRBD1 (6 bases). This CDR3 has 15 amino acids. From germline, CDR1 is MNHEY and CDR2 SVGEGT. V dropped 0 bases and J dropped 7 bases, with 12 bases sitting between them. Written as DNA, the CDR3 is TGTGCCAGCAGTTACTCGACAGGAGTTGGCGGGGAGCTGTTTTTT. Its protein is CASSYSTGVGGELFF.

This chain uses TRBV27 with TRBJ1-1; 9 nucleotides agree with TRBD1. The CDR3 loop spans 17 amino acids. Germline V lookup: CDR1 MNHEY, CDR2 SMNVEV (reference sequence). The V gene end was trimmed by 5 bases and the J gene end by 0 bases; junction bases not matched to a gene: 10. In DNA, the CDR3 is TGTGCCAGCAGTCCCCGGACAGGGGAAGTGGTGAACACTGAAGCTTTCTTT. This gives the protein CASSPRTGEVVNTEAFF.

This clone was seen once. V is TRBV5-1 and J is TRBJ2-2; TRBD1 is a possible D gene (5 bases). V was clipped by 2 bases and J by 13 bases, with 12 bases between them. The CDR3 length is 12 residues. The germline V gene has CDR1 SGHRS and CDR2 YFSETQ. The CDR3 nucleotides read TGCGCCAGCAGCTTTGATTTTCAGGGGCTGTTTTTT. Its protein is CASSFDFQGLFF.